Listed below are T cell receptor beta chains from one sample, sequenced in a study of OX40 agonist ivuxolimab in advanced cancers. The table came from immunoSEQ multiplex PCR; TCRdb's copy has only in-frame clones and leaves some out. The table lists 70,000 to 95,000 clones, under 90% of them singletons. The sequencing used CD4+ or CD8+ T cells sorted from blood, collected in a trial of the OX40 agonist ivuxolimab. The origin of the receptors is an adult with an advanced solid tumor such as melanoma, head and neck, liver or kidney cancer. CDR3s include the opening cysteine and the closing phenylalanine or tryptophan. Fields, in order: J gene, clone size, D gene, V gene, CDR3 protein, CDR3 DNA. The D gene is left open where the match is weak. Where a row states a size, it is once, few, many or the class of an expanded clone; other rows omit it.

j_gene: TRBJ2-7; abundance: NA; d_gene: TRBD2; v_gene: TRBV5-1; CDR3aa: CASSVAGLAGDEQYF; CDR3nt: TGCGCCAGCAGCGTCGCGGGACTAGCGGGGGACGAGCAGTACTTC
j_gene: TRBJ1-5; abundance: NA; d_gene: NA; v_gene: TRBV5-6; CDR3aa: CASSLGIQNQPQHF; CDR3nt: TGTGCCAGCAGCTTGGGCATCCAAAATCAGCCCCAGCATTTT
j_gene: TRBJ2-5; abundance: NA; d_gene: NA; v_gene: TRBV11-2; CDR3aa: CASSQGGTGQETQYF; CDR3nt: TGTGCCAGCAGCCAGGGGGGGACGGGACAAGAGACCCAGTACTTC
j_gene: TRBJ2-2; abundance: NA; d_gene: NA; v_gene: TRBV5-1; CDR3aa: CASSLVQGTGELFF; CDR3nt: TGCGCCAGCAGCTTGGTGCAGGGCACCGGGGAGCTGTTTTTT
j_gene: TRBJ1-1; abundance: NA; d_gene: TRBD1; v_gene: TRBV2; CDR3aa: CASSEAPGGGGAFF; CDR3nt: TGTGCCAGCAGTGAAGCGCCAGGGGGTGGGGGAGCTTTCTTT
j_gene: TRBJ1-1; abundance: NA; d_gene: NA; v_gene: TRBV7-2; CDR3aa: CASSARTGAFTEAFF; CDR3nt: TGTGCCAGCAGCGCCCGAACGGGGGCTTTCACTGAAGCTTTCTTT
j_gene: TRBJ1-6; abundance: NA; d_gene: NA; v_gene: TRBV5-1; CDR3aa: CASSLGAGNNSPLHF; CDR3nt: TGCGCCAGCAGCTTGGGGGCAGGGAATAATTCACCCCTCCACTTT
j_gene: TRBJ2-1; abundance: NA; d_gene: NA; v_gene: TRBV6-5; CDR3aa: CASSPSEGEQFF; CDR3nt: TGTGCCAGCAGTCCTAGCGAGGGTGAGCAGTTCTTC
j_gene: TRBJ2-3; abundance: NA; d_gene: TRBD2; v_gene: TRBV5-1; CDR3aa: CASSLYGGTGDTQYF; CDR3nt: TGCGCCAGCAGCCTATACGGGGGGACGGGAGATACGCAGTATTTT
j_gene: TRBJ2-7; abundance: NA; d_gene: NA; v_gene: TRBV7-2; CDR3aa: CASSLGRAREQYF; CDR3nt: TGTGCCAGCAGCTTAGGTAGGGCGCGGGAGCAGTACTTC
j_gene: TRBJ1-2; abundance: NA; d_gene: NA; v_gene: TRBV23-1; CDR3aa: CASSQYQCRVREPNYGYTF; CDR3nt: TGCGCCAGCAGTCAATACCAATGTAGGGTTCGAGAACCGAACTATGGCTACACCTTC
j_gene: TRBJ1-1; abundance: once; d_gene: NA; v_gene: TRBV7-9; CDR3aa: CASSLGPSGAEAFF; CDR3nt: TGTGCCAGCAGCTTAGGGCCCTCGGGGGCTGAAGCTTTCTTT
j_gene: TRBJ2-2; abundance: few; d_gene: NA; v_gene: TRBV5-6; CDR3aa: CASSYPGNTGELFF; CDR3nt: TGTGCCAGCAGCTATCCAGGGAACACCGGGGAGCTGTTTTTT
j_gene: TRBJ1-1; abundance: NA; d_gene: NA; v_gene: TRBV27; CDR3aa: CASSLIPGNTEAFF; CDR3nt: TGTGCCAGCAGTTTAATCCCGGGCAACACTGAAGCTTTCTTT
j_gene: TRBJ1-2; abundance: NA; d_gene: NA; v_gene: TRBV5-1; CDR3aa: CASSFLQGYGYTF; CDR3nt: TGCGCCAGCAGCTTTTTACAGGGTTATGGCTACACCTTC
j_gene: TRBJ2-7; abundance: NA; d_gene: NA; v_gene: TRBV18; CDR3aa: CASSQDSYEQYF; CDR3nt: TGTGCCAGCTCACAGGACAGCTACGAGCAGTACTTC
j_gene: TRBJ1-1; abundance: NA; d_gene: NA; v_gene: TRBV29-1; CDR3aa: CSVWRSGGTEAFF; CDR3nt: TGCAGCGTTTGGCGATCGGGGGGCACTGAAGCTTTCTTT
j_gene: TRBJ1-1; abundance: NA; d_gene: NA; v_gene: TRBV7-2; CDR3aa: CASSLLRLTGTEAFF; CDR3nt: TGTGCCAGCAGCTTGTTGAGGCTGACGGGTACTGAAGCTTTCTTT
j_gene: TRBJ2-2; abundance: NA; d_gene: TRBD2; v_gene: TRBV7-2; CDR3aa: CASSSGLAGTGELFF; CDR3nt: TGTGCCAGCAGCTCCGGACTAGCAGGAACCGGGGAGCTGTTTTTT
j_gene: TRBJ1-5; abundance: NA; d_gene: NA; v_gene: TRBV4-1; CDR3aa: CASSQEVTGDQPQHF; CDR3nt: TGCGCCAGCAGCCAAGAGGTGACAGGAGATCAGCCCCAGCATTTT
j_gene: TRBJ1-5; abundance: few; d_gene: NA; v_gene: TRBV4-2; CDR3aa: CASSQDRPDQPQHF; CDR3nt: TGTGCCAGCAGCCAAGATCGTCCCGATCAGCCCCAGCATTTT
j_gene: TRBJ1-2; abundance: NA; d_gene: NA; v_gene: TRBV6-1; CDR3aa: CASSQGNYGYTF; CDR3nt: TGTGCCAGCAGCCAGGGGAACTATGGCTACACCTTC
j_gene: TRBJ2-1; abundance: NA; d_gene: TRBD2; v_gene: TRBV4-2; CDR3aa: CASSQEGASGDNEQFF; CDR3nt: TGTGCCAGCAGCCAGGAAGGGGCTAGCGGGGACAATGAGCAGTTCTTC
j_gene: TRBJ1-1; abundance: NA; d_gene: NA; v_gene: TRBV6-5; CDR3aa: CASTKEPGRRAFF; CDR3nt: TGTGCCAGCACCAAAGAACCGGGACGCAGGGCTTTCTTT
j_gene: TRBJ2-3; abundance: NA; d_gene: NA; v_gene: TRBV4-3; CDR3aa: CASSKDYRSTDTQYF; CDR3nt: TGCGCCAGCAGCAAGGACTATCGAAGCACAGATACGCAGTATTTT
j_gene: TRBJ2-5; abundance: NA; d_gene: NA; v_gene: TRBV7-2; CDR3aa: CASSSLLGSYQETQYF; CDR3nt: TGTGCCAGCAGCTCCCTGTTAGGGTCGTACCAAGAGACCCAGTACTTC
j_gene: TRBJ1-1; abundance: NA; d_gene: NA; v_gene: TRBV5-1; CDR3aa: CASSLNVRGGRLNTEAFF; CDR3nt: TGCGCCAGCAGCTTGAATGTCCGCGGGGGAAGATTGAACACTGAAGCTTTCTTT
j_gene: TRBJ1-2; abundance: NA; d_gene: TRBD1; v_gene: TRBV28; CDR3aa: CASSPTRTGGTYGYTF; CDR3nt: TGTGCCAGCAGTCCAACCCGGACAGGGGGGACCTATGGCTACACCTTC
j_gene: TRBJ1-1; abundance: NA; d_gene: NA; v_gene: TRBV10-2; CDR3aa: CASLQGGGTEAFF; CDR3nt: TGCGCCAGCTTACAGGGCGGGGGCACTGAAGCTTTCTTT
j_gene: TRBJ2-5; abundance: NA; d_gene: NA; v_gene: TRBV14; CDR3aa: CASSQSPTETQYF; CDR3nt: TGTGCCAGCAGCCAAAGTCCCACGGAGACCCAGTACTTC
j_gene: TRBJ1-1; abundance: NA; d_gene: NA; v_gene: TRBV5-1; CDR3aa: CASSFGERNTEAFF; CDR3nt: TGCGCCAGCAGTTTCGGGGAGCGGAACACTGAAGCTTTCTTT
j_gene: TRBJ2-3; abundance: few; d_gene: TRBD2; v_gene: TRBV18; CDR3aa: CASSRTSGGARIADTQYF; CDR3nt: TGTGCCAGCTCACGGACTAGCGGGGGGGCCAGGATTGCAGATACGCAGTATTTT
j_gene: TRBJ2-3; abundance: NA; d_gene: NA; v_gene: TRBV18; CDR3aa: CASSPPGSTDTQYF; CDR3nt: TGTGCCAGCTCACCACCAGGGTCCACAGATACGCAGTATTTT
j_gene: TRBJ2-3; abundance: NA; d_gene: NA; v_gene: TRBV18; CDR3aa: CASSPPALADTQYF; CDR3nt: TGTGCCAGCTCACCACCCGCCTTGGCCGATACGCAGTATTTT
j_gene: TRBJ2-5; abundance: NA; d_gene: NA; v_gene: TRBV6-1; CDR3aa: CASSGPRYQETQYF; CDR3nt: TGTGCCAGCAGTGGACCGCGGTACCAAGAGACCCAGTACTTC
j_gene: TRBJ2-5; abundance: NA; d_gene: TRBD1; v_gene: TRBV11-2; CDR3aa: CASSFTGEETQYF; CDR3nt: TGTGCCAGCAGCTTTACAGGGGAAGAGACCCAGTACTTC
j_gene: TRBJ2-1; abundance: NA; d_gene: TRBD1; v_gene: TRBV7-2; CDR3aa: CASSTGQGNEQFF; CDR3nt: TGTGCCAGCAGCACGGGACAGGGCAATGAGCAGTTCTTC
j_gene: TRBJ2-3; abundance: NA; d_gene: TRBD2; v_gene: TRBV27; CDR3aa: CASRGGSGGTTDTQYF; CDR3nt: TGTGCCAGCAGGGGGGGCAGCGGGGGTACGACAGATACGCAGTATTTT
j_gene: TRBJ1-1; abundance: NA; d_gene: NA; v_gene: TRBV7-2; CDR3aa: CASSLTGLTEAFF; CDR3nt: TGTGCCAGCAGCTTAACAGGGTTAACTGAAGCTTTCTTT
j_gene: TRBJ2-7; abundance: NA; d_gene: NA; v_gene: TRBV7-2; CDR3aa: CASSLAPGGGENF; CDR3nt: TGTGCCAGCAGCTTAGCGCCTGGCGGCGGAGAGAACTTC
j_gene: TRBJ1-1; abundance: NA; d_gene: TRBD1; v_gene: TRBV19; CDR3aa: CASSIKDRGPEAFF; CDR3nt: TGTGCCAGTAGTATAAAGGACAGGGGACCTGAAGCTTTCTTT
j_gene: TRBJ1-4; abundance: NA; d_gene: TRBD1; v_gene: TRBV6-6; CDR3aa: CASSFGQGGEKLFF; CDR3nt: TGTGCCAGCAGCTTTGGACAGGGAGGCGAAAAACTGTTTTTT
j_gene: TRBJ2-6; abundance: once; d_gene: NA; v_gene: TRBV18; CDR3aa: CASSPSTTGTGANVLTF; CDR3nt: TGTGCCAGCTCCCCCTCAACAACAGGGACTGGGGCCAACGTCCTGACTTTC
j_gene: TRBJ2-5; abundance: once; d_gene: NA; v_gene: TRBV7-2; CDR3aa: CASSKLARETQYF; CDR3nt: TGTGCCAGCAGCAAACTGGCACGGGAGACCCAGTACTTC
j_gene: TRBJ2-2; abundance: NA; d_gene: NA; v_gene: TRBV9; CDR3aa: CASSPQVRDTGELFF; CDR3nt: TGTGCCAGCAGCCCCCAGGTTAGAGACACCGGGGAGCTGTTTTTT
j_gene: TRBJ1-5; abundance: NA; d_gene: NA; v_gene: TRBV6-6; CDR3aa: CASSQPGSGQPQHF; CDR3nt: TGTGCCAGCAGTCAACCAGGGTCGGGTCAGCCCCAGCATTTT
j_gene: TRBJ2-5; abundance: NA; d_gene: NA; v_gene: TRBV5-4; CDR3aa: CASSLAGLGETQYF; CDR3nt: TGTGCCAGCAGCTTGGCCGGTCTAGGAGAGACCCAGTACTTC
j_gene: TRBJ2-5; abundance: NA; d_gene: TRBD2; v_gene: TRBV18; CDR3aa: CASSPPGGGAQETQYF; CDR3nt: TGTGCCAGCTCACCACCGGGCGGGGGAGCTCAAGAGACCCAGTACTTC
j_gene: TRBJ1-5; abundance: medium-sized; d_gene: TRBD1; v_gene: TRBV6-5; CDR3aa: CASKAAGTGNQPQHF; CDR3nt: TGTGCCAGCAAAGCCGCCGGGACAGGGAATCAGCCCCAGCATTTT